Presented here are 21 T cell receptor beta chains from one specimen sequenced in a study of tumor and adjacent non-tumor tissue in lung cancer (dated by TCRdb to between 2017 and 2018). Libraries were prepared through multiplex PCR. The sequencing machine was an Illumina HiSeq 2500. TCRbeta libraries were constructed through three rounds of nested PCR with primers (Table S4) according to protocols adapted from ARM-PCR. TCRdb took the public reads, trimmed them with fastp at Q25, ran MiXCR for clone calling and kept in-frame beta chains. Each record represents a unique CDR3 protein, reported with the most common genes and DNA among its rows. For this sample the table gives fewer than 150,000 distinct CDR3 sequences, of which approximately 70% were detected only once. 15% to 20% of the sample goes to the ten largest clones. RNA was extracted from bulk unsorted tissue and checked for quality with a NanoDrop ND-1000 and an Agilent 2100.

The source material was lung tumor tissue. These receptors originate from a man aged 60 to 75 with small cell lung cancer.

J is TRBJ2-7 and V is TRBV28; D gene ambiguous. CDR1 MDHEN and CDR2 SYDVKM come from the germline V gene. This CDR3 contains 13 residues. V was shortened by 6 bases and J by 4 bases, with 13 bases between the two germline ends. The CDR3 region is CASSSQGLYEQYF. For the CDR3, the DNA is TGTGCCAGCAGCTCTCAAGGGCTTTACGAGCAGTACTTC.

As for this clonotype: This may stem from a read error, because a much larger clone lies one nucleotide away. The chain employs TRBV29-1 and TRBJ2-1; 10 bases fit TRBD1. The CDR3 is 13 amino acids. The germline CDR1 and CDR2 sequences are SQVTM and ANQGSEA. V lost 6 bases to trimming and J lost 9 bases; unmatched junction nucleotides: 8. CDR3 in DNA: TGCAGCGTCAGACAGGGGGCGAGTGCTGAGCAGTTCTTC. This codes for CSVRQGASAEQFF.

As regards this clonotype: At one end the junction does not follow the germline gene, possibly because of a read error. The chain combines TRBV2 with TRBJ2-2; TRBD2 might be the D (5 bases). Germline-derived CDR1 and CDR2 are SNHLY and FYNNEI. The CDR3 totals 12 residues. The CDR3 loop reads CASNLYTGELYF. The CDR3 DNA reads TGTGCCAGCAATTTGTACACCGGGGAGCTGTATTTT.

In regard to this clonotype: A much larger clone sits a single nucleotide away, making a read error possible. V usage is TRBV11-2 and J usage is TRBJ2-6, with D possibly TRBD1 on 6 matching bases. The CDR3 runs to 18 residues. Germline V lookup: CDR1 SGHAT, CDR2 FQNNGV. The CDR3 DNA reads TGTGCCAGCAGCTTACGGCAGGGGCGAAACTCTGGGGCCAACGCCCTGACTTTC. Translation: CASSLRQGRNSGANALTF.

V is TRBV7-9 and J is TRBJ2-1, with 7 positions matching TRBD2. The CDR3 has 12 residues. The V and J ends lost 10 bases and 6 bases, in that order; junction bases with no gene match: 6. Germline CDR1 is SEHNR and CDR2 is FQNEAQ (reference sequence). CDR3 loop: CAIGGGPNEQFF. The CDR3 region has the DNA TGTGCCATCGGGGGAGGGCCCAATGAGCAGTTCTTC.

About this clonotype itself: Germline and junction disagree at one end, which may indicate a read error. This rearrangement joins TRBV20-1 to TRBJ2-1; D possibly corresponds to TRBD2 (5 bases). Germline-derived CDR1 and CDR2 are DFQATT and SNEGSKA (reference sequence). The CDR3 length is 16 residues. CDR3 nucleotides: TGCAGTGCTAAGGTTTTCCGAGCGGCTCCCTCGGATGAGCAGATCTTC. It translates to CSAKVFRAAPSDEQIF.

As regards this clonotype: A much larger clone sits a single nucleotide away, making a read error possible. The chain employs TRBV12-3 or TRBV12-4 and TRBJ1-5; D unresolved. The CDR3 length is 14 residues. With 3 bases removed from V and 9 bases from J, the gap between germline ends came to 15 bases. As DNA, the CDR3 is TGTGCCAGCAGTTTTATGGAGCCCCGGGGGCCCCAGCATTTT. Translation: CASSFMEPRGPQHF.

The rearrangement uses TRBV30 and TRBJ2-3; no reliable D call. The germline gives CDR1 GTSNPN, CDR2 SVGIG (reference sequence). Trimming left V 7 bases short and J 3 bases short, with 14 bases between. The CDR3 loop spans 13 amino acids. CDR3 sequence reads: CAYTGSPTDTQYF. The CDR3, as DNA: TGTGCCTATACGGGCAGCCCAACAGATACGCAGTATTTT.

The chain links TRBV11-1 to TRBJ2-7; tentative D call: TRBD2 (5 bases). From germline, CDR1 is SGHAT and CDR2 FQDESV (reference sequence). The CDR3 length is 11 residues. DNA for the CDR3: TGTCTCAGCACGGGATCCTACGAGCAGTACTTC. It codes for CLSTGSYEQYF.

The V call is TRBV6-5, the J call TRBJ1-1; TRBD1 matches at 7 bases. V lost 6 bases, J lost 11 bases, and 9 bases stayed unmatched. CDR3 length: 12 residues. From germline, CDR1 is MNHEY and CDR2 SVGAGI. The CDR3 bases are TGTGCCAGCAGCCCGGGACAGCGTGATGCTTTCTTT. Protein sequence: CASSPGQRDAFF.

This sequence joins TRBV5-1 and TRBJ1-4, with D possibly TRBD1 on 6 matching bases. In germline, CDR1 is SGHRS, CDR2 YFSETQ. The CDR3 has 14 residues. V shed 0 bases and J shed 10 bases, with 13 bases lying between them. The CDR3 region has the DNA TGCGCCAGCAGCTTGGAACAGGGAAGCGGAAAACTGTTTTTT. It encodes CASSLEQGSGKLFF.

Worth noting for this clonotype: One end of the junction fails to match germline, which may point to a read error. J is TRBJ1-1 and V is TRBV11-2; TRBD1 is a possible D gene (6 bases). There are 13 residues in the CDR3. Germline assignment: CDR1 SGHAT and CDR2 FQNNGV. CDR3 sequence (DNA): TGTGCTAGCAGCTTAGTAGGGGACACTGAAACTTTCTTT. Translated, it gives CASSLVGDTETFF.

Comments on this clonotype: This may arise from a read error, as a much more abundant clone is one base away. The chain recombines TRBV4-1 with TRBJ2-2, with D unclear. This CDR3 contains 14 residues. Germline CDR1 and CDR2: MGHRA and YSYEKL. The CDR3, as DNA: TGCCCCAGCAGCCAGAGATTCGGCACCGGGGAGCTGTTTTTT. Translation: CPSSQRFGTGELFF.

A note on this clonotype: A much larger clone differs from this one at a single base, so this may be a read error. The chain carries TRBV12-3 or TRBV12-4 and TRBJ1-6; tentative D call: TRBD1 (5 bases). This CDR3 is built from 13 residues. With 5 bases removed from V and 10 bases from J, the gap between germline ends came to 12 bases. CDR3 protein: CASSNNGDSPLHF. The CDR3 DNA is TGTGCCAGCAGTAACAATGGGGACTCACCCCTCCACTTT.

The V and J genes are TRBV11-3 and TRBJ2-2, with 7 positions matching TRBD2. Germline V lookup: CDR1 SGHNT, CDR2 YENEEA. V lost 7 bases, J lost 6 bases, and 8 bases stayed unmatched. CDR3 length: 14 amino acids. CDR3 in amino acids: CASNRDYIAGELFF. As DNA, the CDR3 is TGTGCCAGCAACCGGGACTATATAGCCGGGGAGCTGTTTTTT.

Comments on this clonotype: The junction departs from the called germline gene at one end, perhaps through a read error. The chain joins TRBV11-3 to TRBJ2-3; D remains unclear. The length of the CDR3 is 14 residues. Germline CDR1 is SGHNT and CDR2 is YENEEA. CDR3 amino acids: CASSLVGSTDMQYF. The CDR3 DNA sequence: TGTGCCAGCAGCTTAGTGGGAAGTACAGATATGCAGTATTTT.

As for this clonotype: One end of the junction is discordant with germline, which a read error may explain. The rearrangement joins TRBV6-6 to TRBJ1-4; the D gene is possibly TRBD1 (5 bases). CDR3 length equals 13 residues. The germline V gene has CDR1 MNHNY and CDR2 SVGAGI (reference sequence). The CDR3 nucleotides read TGTGACAGCAGCCCCCCAGGGATTCGAAAACTGTTTTTT. Its protein is CDSSPPGIRKLFF.

The chain employs TRBV6-1 and TRBJ2-7, with TRBD2 matching over 10 bases. CDR1 is MNHNS and CDR2 is SASEGT in the germline V gene. This CDR3 comprises 15 residues. Written as DNA, the CDR3 is TGTGCCAGCAGCGAAGGATTGAGCGGGAGGGGCGAGCAGTACGTC. Residues: CASSEGLSGRGEQYV.

This clonotype was counted a single time. One end of the junction fails to match germline, which may point to a read error. V usage is TRBV12-5 and J usage is TRBJ2-1, with D possibly matching TRBD2 (5 bases). CDR3 length: 16 amino acids. Germline V gene lookup returns CDR1 LGHNT and CDR2 FRNRAP. Here the CDR3 DNA reads TGTGCTAGTGGTTTGCTCCCTAGCTATTGGTACAATGAGCGGTTCTTC. The encoded protein is CASGLLPSYWYNERFF.

This clonotype showed up just once. This may be a read error: a much more frequent sequence differs by one nucleotide. DNA of the CDR3: TGTGCCAGCTGTGTAAGCAGGGGGACCCAGTACTTC. Protein: CASCVSRGTQYF. The gene calls are TRBV6-1 and TRBJ2-5; D perhaps matches TRBD1 (6 bases). Germline values: CDR1 MNHNS, CDR2 SASEGT. Between the trimmed V and J ends, which lost 8 bases and 7 bases, there was a span of 14 bases. The CDR3 runs to 12 residues.

As regards this clonotype: A much larger clone sits a single nucleotide away, making a read error possible. The chain combines TRBV29-1 with TRBJ2-1; D not certain. Germline loops: CDR1 SQVTM, CDR2 ANQGSEA. V gave up 8 bases and J gave up 5 bases, with 10 bases separating them. This CDR3 region has 11 residues. The CDR3 DNA sequence: TGCAGCCTTGTTTCCGACAATGAGCAGTTCTTC. It yields the protein CSLVSDNEQFF.